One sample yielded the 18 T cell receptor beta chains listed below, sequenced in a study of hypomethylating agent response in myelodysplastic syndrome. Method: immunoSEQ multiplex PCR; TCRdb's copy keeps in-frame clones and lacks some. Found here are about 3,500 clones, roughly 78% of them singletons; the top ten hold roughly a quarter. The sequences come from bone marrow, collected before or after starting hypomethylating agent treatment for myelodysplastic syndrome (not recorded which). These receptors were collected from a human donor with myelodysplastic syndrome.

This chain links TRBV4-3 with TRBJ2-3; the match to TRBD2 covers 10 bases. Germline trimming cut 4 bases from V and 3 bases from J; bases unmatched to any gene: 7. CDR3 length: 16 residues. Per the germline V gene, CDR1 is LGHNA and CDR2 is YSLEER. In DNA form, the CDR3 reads TGCGCCAGCAGCCTTCAGACTAGCGGGCAGACAGATACGCAGTATTTT. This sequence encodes CASSLQTSGQTDTQYF.

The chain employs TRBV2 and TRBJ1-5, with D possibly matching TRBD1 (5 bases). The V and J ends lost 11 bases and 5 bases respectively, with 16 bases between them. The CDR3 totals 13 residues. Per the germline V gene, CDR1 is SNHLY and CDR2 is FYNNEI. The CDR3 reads CAGGEGPYQPQHF. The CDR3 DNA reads TGTGCCGGGGGGGAGGGGCCCTATCAGCCCCAGCATTTT.

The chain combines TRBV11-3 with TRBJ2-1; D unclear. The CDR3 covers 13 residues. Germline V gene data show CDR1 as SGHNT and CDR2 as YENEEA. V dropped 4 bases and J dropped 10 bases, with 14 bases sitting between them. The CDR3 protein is CASSSLTRREQFF. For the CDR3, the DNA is TGTGCCAGCAGCTCACTGACGAGGAGAGAGCAGTTCTTC.

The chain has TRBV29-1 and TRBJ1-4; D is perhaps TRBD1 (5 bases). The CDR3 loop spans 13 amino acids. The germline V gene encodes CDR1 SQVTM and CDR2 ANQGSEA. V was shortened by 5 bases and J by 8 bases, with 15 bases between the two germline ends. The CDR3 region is CSVLLGGGEKLFF. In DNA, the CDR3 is TGCAGCGTTCTACTGGGGGGAGGCGAAAAACTGTTTTTT. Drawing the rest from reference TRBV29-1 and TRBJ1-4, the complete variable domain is SAVISQKPSRDICQRGTSLTIQCQVDSQVTMMFWYRQQPGQSLTLIATANQGSEATYESGFVIDKFPISRPNLTFSTLTVSNMSPEDSSIYLCSVLLGGGEKLFFGSGTQLSVL.

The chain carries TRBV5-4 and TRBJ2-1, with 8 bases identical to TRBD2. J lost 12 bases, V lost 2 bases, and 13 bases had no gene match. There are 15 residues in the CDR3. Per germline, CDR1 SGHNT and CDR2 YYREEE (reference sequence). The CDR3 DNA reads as TGTGCCAGCAGCTTAAGGCTAGCGGGTGGGGAGGGGCAGTTCTTC. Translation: CASSLRLAGGEGQFF.

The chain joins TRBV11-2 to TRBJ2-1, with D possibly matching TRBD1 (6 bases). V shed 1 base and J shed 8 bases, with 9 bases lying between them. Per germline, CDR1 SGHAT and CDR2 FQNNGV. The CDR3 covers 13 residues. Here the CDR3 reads CASSLVAGDEQFF. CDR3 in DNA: TGTGCCAGCAGCTTAGTTGCAGGGGATGAGCAGTTCTTC. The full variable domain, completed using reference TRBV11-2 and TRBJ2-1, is EAGVAQSPRYKIIEKRQSVAFWCNPISGHATLYWYQQILGQGPKLLIQFQNNGVVDDSQLPKDRFSAERLKGVDSTLKIQPAKLEDSAVYLCASSLVAGDEQFFGPGTRLTVL.

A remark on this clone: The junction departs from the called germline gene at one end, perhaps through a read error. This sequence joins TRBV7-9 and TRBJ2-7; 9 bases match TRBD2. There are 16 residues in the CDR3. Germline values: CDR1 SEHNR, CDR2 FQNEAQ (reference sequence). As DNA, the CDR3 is TGTGCCAGCAGCCTAGCGGGGACTCCCGCCTTTTACGAGCAGTACTTC. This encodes CASSLAGTPAFYEQYF.

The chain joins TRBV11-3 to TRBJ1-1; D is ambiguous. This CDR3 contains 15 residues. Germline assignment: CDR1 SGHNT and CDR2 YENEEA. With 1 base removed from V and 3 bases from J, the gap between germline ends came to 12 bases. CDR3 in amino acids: CASSLGPGMDTEAFF. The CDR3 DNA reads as TGTGCCAGCAGCTTAGGTCCTGGGATGGACACTGAAGCTTTCTTT.

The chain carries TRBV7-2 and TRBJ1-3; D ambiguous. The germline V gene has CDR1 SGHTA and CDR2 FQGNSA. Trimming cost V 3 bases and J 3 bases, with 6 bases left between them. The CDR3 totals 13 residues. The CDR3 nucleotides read TGTGCCAGCAGCTTTACGGATGGAAACACCATATATTTT. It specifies CASSFTDGNTIYF.

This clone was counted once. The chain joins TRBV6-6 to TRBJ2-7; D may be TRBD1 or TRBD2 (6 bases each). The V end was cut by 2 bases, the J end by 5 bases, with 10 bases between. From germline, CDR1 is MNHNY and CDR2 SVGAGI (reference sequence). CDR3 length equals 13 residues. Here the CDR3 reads CASSYRGGNEQYF. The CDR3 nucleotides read TGTGCCAGCAGTTACAGAGGGGGGAACGAGCAGTACTTC.

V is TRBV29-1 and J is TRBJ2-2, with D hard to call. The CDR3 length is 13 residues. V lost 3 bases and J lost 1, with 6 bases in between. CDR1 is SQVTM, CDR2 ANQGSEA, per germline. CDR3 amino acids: CSVDEKNTGELFF. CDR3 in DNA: TGCAGCGTTGATGAAAAGAACACCGGGGAGCTGTTTTTT.

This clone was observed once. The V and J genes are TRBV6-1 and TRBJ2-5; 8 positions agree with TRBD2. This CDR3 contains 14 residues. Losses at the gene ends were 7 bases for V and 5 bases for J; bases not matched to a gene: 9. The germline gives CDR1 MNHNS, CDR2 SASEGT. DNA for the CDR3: TGTGCCAGCACTACAGCGACTAGCGTGGAGACCCAGTACTTC. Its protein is CASTTATSVETQYF.

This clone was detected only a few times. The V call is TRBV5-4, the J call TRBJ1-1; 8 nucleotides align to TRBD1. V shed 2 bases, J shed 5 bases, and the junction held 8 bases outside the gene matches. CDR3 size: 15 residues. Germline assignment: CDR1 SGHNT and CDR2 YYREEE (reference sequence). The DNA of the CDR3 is TGTGCCAGCAGCTTCCCAGGACAGGGTAAGACTGAAGCTTTCTTT. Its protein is CASSFPGQGKTEAFF.

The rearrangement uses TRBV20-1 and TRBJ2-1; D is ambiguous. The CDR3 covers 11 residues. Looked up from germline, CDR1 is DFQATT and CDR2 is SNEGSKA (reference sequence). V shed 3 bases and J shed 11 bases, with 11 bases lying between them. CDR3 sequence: CSASTRPKQFF. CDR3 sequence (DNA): TGCAGTGCTAGTACGAGGCCGAAGCAGTTCTTC.

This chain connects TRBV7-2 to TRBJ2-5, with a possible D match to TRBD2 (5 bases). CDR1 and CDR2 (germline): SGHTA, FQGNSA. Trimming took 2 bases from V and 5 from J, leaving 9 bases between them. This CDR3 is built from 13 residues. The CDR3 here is CASSLTSMETQYF. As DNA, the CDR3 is TGTGCCAGCAGCTTAACTAGTATGGAGACCCAGTACTTC. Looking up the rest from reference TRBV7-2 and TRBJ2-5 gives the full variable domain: GAGVSQSPSNKVTEKGKDVELRCDPISGHTALYWYRQSLGQGLEFLIYFQGNSAPDKSGLPSDRFSAERTGGSVSTLTIQRTQQEDSAVYLCASSLTSMETQYFGPGTRLLVL.

DNA for the CDR3: TGTGCCAGCTCTCTAAATGGACAGGGGGCATCGAACACTGAAGCTTTCTTT. Translated, it gives CASSLNGQGASNTEAFF. This chain uses TRBV18 with TRBJ1-1; 11 bases match TRBD1. After removal of 6 bases from V and 1 base from J, the junction contained 10 bases not matched to a gene. CDR1 KGHSH and CDR2 LQKENI come from the germline V gene. The CDR3 is 17 residues long.

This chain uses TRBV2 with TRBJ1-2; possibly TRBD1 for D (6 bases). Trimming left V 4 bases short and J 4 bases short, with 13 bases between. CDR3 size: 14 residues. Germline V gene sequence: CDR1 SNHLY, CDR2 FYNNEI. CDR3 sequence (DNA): TGTGCCAGCAGTGGGCGGGGGCAGATCTATGGCTACACCTTC. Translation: CASSGRGQIYGYTF.

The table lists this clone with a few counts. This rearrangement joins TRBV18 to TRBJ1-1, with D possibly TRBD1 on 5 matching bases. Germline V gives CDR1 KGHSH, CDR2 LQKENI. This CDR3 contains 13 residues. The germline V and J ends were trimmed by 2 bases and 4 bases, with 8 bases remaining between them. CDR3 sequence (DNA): TGTGCCAGCTCACCAGGGGGACTCACTGAAGCTTTCTTT. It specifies CASSPGGLTEAFF.